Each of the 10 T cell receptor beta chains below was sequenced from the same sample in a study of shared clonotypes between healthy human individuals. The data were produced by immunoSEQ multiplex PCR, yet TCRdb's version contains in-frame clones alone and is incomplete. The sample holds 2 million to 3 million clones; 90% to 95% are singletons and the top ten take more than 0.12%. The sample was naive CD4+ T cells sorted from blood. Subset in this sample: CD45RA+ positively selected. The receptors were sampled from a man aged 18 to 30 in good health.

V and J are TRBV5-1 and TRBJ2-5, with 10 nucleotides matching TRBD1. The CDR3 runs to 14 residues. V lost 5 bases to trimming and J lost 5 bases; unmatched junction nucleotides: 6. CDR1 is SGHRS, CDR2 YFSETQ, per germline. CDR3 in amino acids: CASSPGTGDETQYF. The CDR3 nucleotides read TGCGCCAGCAGTCCCGGGACAGGGGACGAGACCCAGTACTTC. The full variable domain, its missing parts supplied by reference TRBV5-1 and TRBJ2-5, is KAGVTQTPRYLIKTRGQQVTLSCSPISGHRSVSWYQQTPGQGLQFLFEYFSETQRNKGNFPGRFSGRQFSNSRSEMNVSTLELGDSALYLCASSPGTGDETQYFGPGTRLLVL.

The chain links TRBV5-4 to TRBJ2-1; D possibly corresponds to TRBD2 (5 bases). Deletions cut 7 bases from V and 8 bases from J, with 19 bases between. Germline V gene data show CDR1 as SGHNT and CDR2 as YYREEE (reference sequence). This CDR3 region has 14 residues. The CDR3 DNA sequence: TGTGCCAGCCGGATCGAGGGCGGTCGTGATGAGCAGTTCTTC. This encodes CASRIEGGRDEQFF.

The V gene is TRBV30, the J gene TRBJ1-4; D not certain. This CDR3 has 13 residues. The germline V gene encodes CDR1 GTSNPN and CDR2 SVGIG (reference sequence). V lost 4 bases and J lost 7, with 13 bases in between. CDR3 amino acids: CAWTVPRVEKLFF. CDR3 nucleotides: TGTGCCTGGACCGTACCGAGGGTTGAAAAACTGTTTTTT.

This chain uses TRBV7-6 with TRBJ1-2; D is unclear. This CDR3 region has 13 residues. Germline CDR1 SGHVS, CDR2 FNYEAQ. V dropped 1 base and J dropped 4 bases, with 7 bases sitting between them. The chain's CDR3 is CASSLGESYGYTF. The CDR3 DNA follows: TGTGCCAGCAGCTTAGGTGAAAGCTATGGCTACACCTTC.

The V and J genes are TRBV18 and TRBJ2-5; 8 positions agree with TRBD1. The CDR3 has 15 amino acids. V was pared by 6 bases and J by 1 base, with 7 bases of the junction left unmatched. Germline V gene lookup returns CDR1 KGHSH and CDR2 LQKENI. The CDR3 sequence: CASSPLGQAQETQYF. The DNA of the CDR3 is TGTGCCAGCTCCCCCTTGGGACAGGCCCAAGAGACCCAGTACTTC.

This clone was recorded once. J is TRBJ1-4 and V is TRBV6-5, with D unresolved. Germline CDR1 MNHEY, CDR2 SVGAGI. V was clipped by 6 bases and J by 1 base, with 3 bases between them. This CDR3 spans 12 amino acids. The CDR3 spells CASRRTNEKLFF. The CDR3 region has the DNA TGTGCCAGCAGACGAACTAATGAAAAACTGTTTTTT.

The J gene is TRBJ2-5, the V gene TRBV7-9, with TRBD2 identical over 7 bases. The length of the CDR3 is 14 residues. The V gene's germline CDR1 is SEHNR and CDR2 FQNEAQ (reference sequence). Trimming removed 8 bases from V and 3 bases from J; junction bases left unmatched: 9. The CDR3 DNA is TGTGCCAGCGCCAGTCTGGCGGGAGAAGAGACCCAGTACTTC. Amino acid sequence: CASASLAGEETQYF. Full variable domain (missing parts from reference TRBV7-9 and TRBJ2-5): DTGVSQNPRHKITKRGQNVTFRCDPISEHNRLYWYRQTLGQGPEFLTYFQNEAQLEKSRLLSDRFSAERPKGSFSTLEIQRTEQGDSAMYLCASASLAGEETQYFGPGTRLLVL.

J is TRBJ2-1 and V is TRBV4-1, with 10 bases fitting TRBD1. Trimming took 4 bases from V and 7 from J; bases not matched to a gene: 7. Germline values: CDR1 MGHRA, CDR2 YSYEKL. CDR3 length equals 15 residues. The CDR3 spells CASSRPGQGRNEQFF. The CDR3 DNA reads TGCGCCAGCAGCCGTCCGGGACAGGGGAGGAATGAGCAGTTCTTC.

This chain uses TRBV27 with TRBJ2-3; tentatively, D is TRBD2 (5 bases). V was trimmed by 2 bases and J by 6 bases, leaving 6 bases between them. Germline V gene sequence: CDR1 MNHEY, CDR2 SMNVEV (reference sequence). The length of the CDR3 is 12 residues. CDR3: CASSLAGDTQYF. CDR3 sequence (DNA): TGTGCCAGCAGTTTAGCGGGCGATACGCAGTATTTT.

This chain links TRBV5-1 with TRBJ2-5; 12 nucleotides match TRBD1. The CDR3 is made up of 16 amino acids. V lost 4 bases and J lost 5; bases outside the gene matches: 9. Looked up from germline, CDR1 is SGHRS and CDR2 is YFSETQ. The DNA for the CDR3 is TGCGCCAGCAGCCCGGGACAGGGGGCTGGGGGGGAGACCCAGTACTTC. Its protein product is CASSPGQGAGGETQYF.